Shown below are 21 T cell receptor beta chains from a single sample sequenced in a study of OX40 agonist ivuxolimab in advanced cancers. Assay: immunoSEQ multiplex PCR; the TCRdb copy retains only in-frame clones and omits some. This table holds about 42,000 clones, around 88% found once. Source: CD4+ or CD8+ T cells sorted from blood, taken in a trial of the OX40 agonist ivuxolimab. The source of these receptors is an adult with an advanced solid tumor such as melanoma, head and neck, liver or kidney cancer.

Worth noting for this clone: A junction boundary mismatches the germline segment, possibly from a read error. V gene TRBV2 combines with J gene TRBJ2-3, with D possibly matching TRBD2 (6 bases). The germline V gene has CDR1 SNHLY and CDR2 FYNNEI. The CDR3 runs to 11 residues. The CDR3 is CASPTRDPAGF. DNA of the CDR3: TGTGCCAGCCCTACCCGGGACCCCGCGGGGTTT.

Notes on this clone: Other DNA sequences from this sample encode an identical CDR3 as well. The chain is built from TRBV30 and TRBJ2-7; the D gene is possibly TRBD2 (5 bases). The V end lost 0 bases, the J end lost 7 bases, and 13 bases lay between the germline ends. This CDR3 region has 13 residues. The germline V gene has CDR1 GTSNPN and CDR2 SVGIG (reference sequence). The CDR3 coding sequence is TGTGCCTGGAGTGTACTCGGGGTGGGAGAGCAGTACTTC. It codes for CAWSVLGVGEQYF.

This clone was observed once. The CDR3 loop is CASSEAGPPVFEQYF. DNA for the CDR3: TGTGCCAGCAGTGAAGCGGGACCCCCTGTTTTTGAGCAGTACTTC. The chain combines TRBV6-1 with TRBJ2-7; D is tentatively TRBD1 or TRBD2 (5 bases each). CDR1 and CDR2 (germline): MNHNS, SASEGT. This CDR3 region has 15 residues. The ends were cut back, 0 bases at V and 7 bases at J, with 16 bases in the middle.

The V gene is TRBV2, the J gene TRBJ2-7; no reliable D call. The CDR3 totals 15 residues. CDR1 and CDR2 from the germline V gene are SNHLY and FYNNEI. The V end was cut by 7 bases, the J end by 4 bases, with 20 bases between. CDR3 coding DNA: TGTGCCAGCACCTTTGACGGACGGACGCAGTACGAGCAGTACTTC. Translation: CASTFDGRTQYEQYF.

The genes are TRBV27 and TRBJ2-2; D is perhaps TRBD2 (6 bases). V lost 2 bases, J lost 6 bases, and 16 bases lay in between. Germline assignment: CDR1 MNHEY and CDR2 SMNVEV (reference sequence). The CDR3 is 16 amino acids. CDR3 protein: CASSLPRAGRPGELFF. The DNA for the CDR3 is TGTGCCAGCAGTTTACCGAGGGCGGGGAGGCCCGGGGAGCTGTTTTTT.

The chain combines TRBV29-1 with TRBJ2-7; D may be TRBD1 (6 bases). Trimming shortened V by 2 bases and J by 1 base, and 9 bases separated the two germline ends. This CDR3 region has 13 residues. Per the germline V gene, CDR1 is SQVTM and CDR2 is ANQGSEA. The DNA of the CDR3 is TGCAGCGTTGAATGGACAGAATCCTACGAGCAGTACTTC. Its protein product is CSVEWTESYEQYF.

Only a few counts were recorded for this clone. The gene calls are TRBV4-3 and TRBJ2-7, with TRBD2 matching over 7 bases. This CDR3 spans 15 amino acids. V trimming: 2 bases; J trimming: 0 bases; junction bases outside the gene matches: 4. Looked up from germline, CDR1 is LGHNA and CDR2 is YSLEER. CDR3 sequence: CASSQYAGDSYEQYF. The DNA of the CDR3 is TGCGCCAGCAGCCAATACGCGGGGGACTCCTACGAGCAGTACTTC.

This chain connects TRBV5-4 to TRBJ1-2; D not certain. The CDR3 sequence is 15 residues long. Germline loops: CDR1 SGHNT, CDR2 YYREEE (reference sequence). Trimming pared 6 bases from V and 2 bases from J, leaving 17 bases between. The CDR3 DNA follows: TGTGCCAGCATCATCCGCGAGGGAGGGAACTATGGCTACACCTTC. This sequence encodes CASIIREGGNYGYTF.

The chain combines TRBV6-5 with TRBJ2-7; D is undetermined. Trimming stripped 3 bases from V and 4 bases from J, with 13 bases between. The CDR3 extends over 14 amino acids. Germline loops: CDR1 MNHEY, CDR2 SVGAGI. This chain's CDR3 is CASSYSEQSYEQYF. CDR3 sequence (DNA): TGTGCCAGCAGTTATTCGGAACAGAGTTACGAGCAGTACTTC.

In the case of this clone: A junction boundary mismatches the germline segment, possibly from a read error. The chain joins TRBV7-7 to TRBJ2-7; D remains ambiguous. This CDR3 is built from 13 residues. Germline V CDR1 and CDR2: SSHAT, FNYEAQ (reference sequence). The DNA of the CDR3 is TGTGCTAGCAGCTTATGGGACTCCTACGAGCAGTACTTC. Translation gives CASSLWDSYEQYF.

The chain carries TRBV2 and TRBJ2-6; 10 nucleotides line up with TRBD1. V lost 11 bases to trimming and J lost 1 base; unmatched junction nucleotides: 11. The CDR3 is 17 residues long. Germline-derived CDR1 and CDR2 are SNHLY and FYNNEI. The CDR3 loop reads CAQVNRDRGSGANVLTF. The CDR3 nucleotides read TGTGCCCAAGTTAACCGGGACAGGGGTTCTGGGGCCAACGTCCTGACTTTC.

The DNA for the CDR3 is TGTGCCAGCAGCTTAGATCTGGGACCCGGCTATGGCTACACCTTC. It encodes CASSLDLGPGYGYTF. This chain uses TRBV7-2 with TRBJ1-2, with D possibly being TRBD1 (5 bases). Between the trimmed V and J ends, which lost 1 base and 4 bases, there was a span of 13 bases. Germline CDR1 SGHTA, CDR2 FQGNSA. The CDR3 sequence is 15 residues long.

The chain couples TRBV7-9 to TRBJ1-2; the D is unclear. With 4 bases removed from V and 6 bases from J, the gap between germline ends came to 15 bases. The CDR3 loop spans 14 amino acids. Germline CDR1 SEHNR, CDR2 FQNEAQ (reference sequence). This chain's CDR3 is CASSSLPETHGYTF. The CDR3 DNA sequence: TGTGCCAGCAGCTCCCTCCCTGAAACACATGGCTACACCTTC.

This chain joins TRBV30 and TRBJ2-2; 7 bases map to TRBD1. CDR3 length equals 14 residues. V shed 8 bases, J shed 1 base, and the junction held 7 bases outside the gene matches. The germline gives CDR1 GTSNPN, CDR2 SVGIG (reference sequence). CDR3 nucleotide sequence: TGTGCCGTACAACAGGGGTGGAACACCGGGGAGCTGTTTTTT. Protein: CAVQQGWNTGELFF.

This chain joins TRBV13 and TRBJ1-1; D is unresolved. V was cut by 4 bases and J by 3 bases, with 12 bases left in between. The CDR3 runs 14 residues. Germline values: CDR1 PRHDT, CDR2 FYEKMQ (reference sequence). Here the CDR3 reads CASSYLQAYTEAFF. In nucleotides, the CDR3 is TGTGCCAGCAGCTACCTGCAGGCTTACACTGAAGCTTTCTTT.

The gene calls are TRBV2 and TRBJ2-7; D may match TRBD1 or TRBD2 (6 bases each). The germline CDR1 and CDR2 sequences are SNHLY and FYNNEI. The CDR3 consists of 16 residues. Trimming stripped 3 bases from V and 6 bases from J, with 21 bases between. This chain's CDR3 is CASSDTGRSSLREQYF. The CDR3 DNA reads TGTGCCAGCAGTGATACAGGGAGGTCTTCTCTACGCGAGCAGTACTTC.

The rearrangement joins TRBV10-3 to TRBJ1-6; 9 bases match TRBD1. Germline V gene data show CDR1 as ENHRY and CDR2 as SYGVKD. V lost 0 bases, J lost 13 bases, and 7 bases stayed unmatched. The CDR3 covers 15 residues. The CDR3 protein is CAISESMTGGRPLHF. The CDR3 DNA is TGTGCCATCAGTGAGTCGATGACAGGGGGAAGGCCCCTCCACTTT.

This sequence joins TRBV7-9 and TRBJ2-7; D call uncertain. CDR1 is SEHNR, CDR2 FQNEAQ, per germline (reference sequence). The CDR3 loop spans 12 amino acids. The V end lost 1 base, the J end lost 5 bases, and 6 bases lay between the germline ends. The CDR3 sequence: CASSLEKNEQYF. CDR3 coding DNA: TGTGCCAGCAGCTTAGAGAAAAACGAGCAGTACTTC.

The sample holds a few counts of this clone. The chain has TRBV14 and TRBJ1-1; D unresolved. The germline V and J ends were trimmed by 6 bases and 4 bases, with 12 bases remaining between them. Germline V CDR1 and CDR2: SGHDN, FVKESK. The CDR3 has 13 amino acids. The CDR3 DNA is TGTGCCAGCAGGGGCGGACGGGGCACTGAAGCTTTCTTT. Its translation: CASRGGRGTEAFF.

This clone is a singleton in its sample. The chain has TRBV6-5 and TRBJ2-5; D remains unclear. The CDR3 extends over 14 amino acids. Germline lookup yields CDR1 MNHEY and CDR2 SVGAGI. Trimming left V 6 bases short and J 1 base short, with 12 bases between. The chain's CDR3 is CASRPPGPQETQYF. CDR3 in DNA: TGTGCCAGCAGACCCCCCGGGCCCCAAGAGACCCAGTACTTC.

The chain couples TRBV4-1 to TRBJ2-5; tentative D call: TRBD2 (6 bases). Trimming removed 2 bases from V and 2 bases from J, with 15 bases in between. Germline V gives CDR1 MGHRA, CDR2 YSYEKL. The CDR3 is made up of 16 amino acids. In DNA form, the CDR3 reads TGCGCCAGCAGCCAACCTCCGGGAGTAGGTCAAGAGACCCAGTACTTC. Translation gives CASSQPPGVGQETQYF.